Presented here are 13 T cell receptor beta chains from one specimen sequenced in a study of cytomegalovirus exposure and HLA in healthy donors. PCR employed 60 Vbeta and 13 Jbeta primers. The data were produced by immunoSEQ multiplex PCR, yet TCRdb's version contains in-frame clones alone and is incomplete. The sample has under 250,000 clones, around 85% seen once; the top ten hold approximately 1.5%. The sample consisted of PBMCs. The receptors originated from a man aged 45 to 65 in good health and CMV-seronegative.

Comment on this clone: Other DNA sequences in the sample encode the same CDR3. The V gene is TRBV28, the J gene TRBJ1-5; D unclear. The V end was cut by 6 bases, the J end by 4 bases, with 7 bases between. CDR1 MDHEN and CDR2 SYDVKM come from the germline V gene. The CDR3 sequence is 12 residues long. The CDR3, as DNA: TGTGCCAGCAGCCTCTTAAATCAGCCCCAGCATTTT. It translates to CASSLLNQPQHF.

The chain is built from TRBV27 and TRBJ2-7; perhaps TRBD2 as D (6 bases). CDR3 length equals 13 residues. V lost 8 bases and J 1 base, leaving 12 bases between the germline ends. Looked up from germline, CDR1 is MNHEY and CDR2 is SMNVEV (reference sequence). CDR3 residues: CASSLAFSYEQYF. The CDR3 coding sequence is TGTGCCAGCTCTCTAGCGTTTTCCTACGAGCAGTACTTC.

The J gene is TRBJ2-1, the V gene TRBV2; perhaps TRBD2 as D (6 bases). The V end was cut by 8 bases, the J end by 3 bases, with 14 bases between. The CDR3 is 14 amino acids. Germline CDR1 SNHLY, CDR2 FYNNEI. Here the CDR3 DNA reads TGTGCCAGCTCCTCCGCGGGAAACTACAATGAGCAGTTCTTC. Its translation is CASSSAGNYNEQFF. Based on the CDR3 plus reference TRBV2 and TRBJ2-1, the full variable domain is EPEVTQTPSHQVTQMGQEVILRCVPISNHLYFYWYRQILGQKVEFLVSFYNNEISEKSEIFDDQFSVERPDGSNFTLKIRSTKLEDSAMYFCASSSAGNYNEQFFGPGTRLTVL.

V and J are TRBV12-5 and TRBJ1-2; possibly TRBD1 for D (6 bases). CDR3 length: 17 residues. V lost 0 bases, J lost 4 bases, and 18 bases lay in between. Germline V gene sequence: CDR1 LGHNT, CDR2 FRNRAP. The CDR3 sequence is CASGLVPRQEGGYGYTF. The DNA for the CDR3 is TGTGCTAGTGGTTTGGTACCGCGACAGGAAGGAGGCTATGGCTACACCTTC.

The chain employs TRBV7-9 and TRBJ2-1; D possibly corresponds to TRBD2 (6 bases). Per the germline V gene, CDR1 is SEHNR and CDR2 is FQNEAQ (reference sequence). The V gene lost 5 bases and the J gene lost 2 bases, with 13 bases spanning the gap. The CDR3 has 15 residues. The CDR3 DNA follows: TGTGCCAGCAGCCCACGGGCGGGAACCTACAATGAGCAGTTCTTC. Translating it yields CASSPRAGTYNEQFF.

Remarks on this clone: One junction end disagrees with the germline gene, perhaps due to a read error. This sequence joins TRBV7-9 and TRBJ1-1; TRBD1 matches at 10 bases. There are 16 residues in the CDR3. The germline V gene encodes CDR1 SEHNR and CDR2 FQNEAQ (reference sequence). The CDR3 coding sequence is TGTTCCAGCAGCCTCCCCCGACAGGGGGCGAACACTGAAGCTTTCTTT. The encoded protein is CSSSLPRQGANTEAFF.

The rearrangement links TRBV2 to TRBJ2-3; D unresolved. The V gene lost 2 bases and the J gene lost 4 bases, with 10 bases spanning the gap. The CDR3 length is 14 residues. CDR1 and CDR2 from the germline V gene are SNHLY and FYNNEI. In nucleotides, the CDR3 is TGTGCCAGCAGTGAATGGTTAGTGGCAGATACGCAGTATTTT. The encoded protein is CASSEWLVADTQYF.

V and J are TRBV5-6 and TRBJ2-7, with 12 bases fitting TRBD2. This CDR3 comprises 17 residues. Losses at the gene ends were 7 bases for V and 1 base for J; bases not matched to a gene: 12. Germline loops: CDR1 SGHDT, CDR2 YYEEEE. The CDR3 loop is CASRQTSGRGDSYEQYF. CDR3 nucleotide sequence: TGTGCCAGCCGCCAGACTAGCGGGAGAGGGGATTCCTACGAGCAGTACTTC.

The V gene is TRBV7-8, the J gene TRBJ2-5; 11 bases line up with TRBD1. The DNA end lines up better with TRBJ2-7; the J call may be wrong. This CDR3 has 16 residues. Germline V gene sequence: CDR1 SGHVS, CDR2 FQNEAQ. The CDR3 DNA follows: TGTGCCAGCAGCTTAGTCCGGGACAGGGGGTCCTACGAGCAGTACTTC. Its translation is CASSLVRDRGSYEQYF.

The chain recombines TRBV14 with TRBJ1-2; a possible D gene is TRBD1 (6 bases). The V and J ends lost 0 bases and 7 bases respectively, with 15 bases between them. The length of the CDR3 is 15 residues. Looked up from germline, CDR1 is SGHDN and CDR2 is FVKESK. The CDR3 nucleotides read TGTGCCAGCAGCCAAGACTCAGGGGCGTTGGGTGGCTACACCTTC. This gives the protein CASSQDSGALGGYTF.

The chain has TRBV27 and TRBJ2-7; possible D gene TRBD1, 6 bases. V gave up 3 bases and J gave up 2 bases, with 8 bases separating them. The CDR3 length is 13 residues. Per germline, CDR1 MNHEY and CDR2 SMNVEV (reference sequence). CDR3 in DNA: TGTGCCAGCAGTTTGGGACATCCCTACGAGCAGTACTTC. It is translated as CASSLGHPYEQYF.

The rearrangement joins TRBV13 to TRBJ1-1, with 9 bases identical to TRBD1. The CDR3 length is 13 residues. The germline V gene encodes CDR1 PRHDT and CDR2 FYEKMQ (reference sequence). The V segment lost 0 bases and the J segment 7 bases; nucleotides outside the gene matches: 0. CDR3 residues: CASSLGDRGEAFF. Written as DNA, the CDR3 is TGTGCCAGCAGCTTAGGGGACAGGGGTGAAGCTTTCTTT.

This clone was recorded once. The rearrangement uses TRBV19 and TRBJ1-1; no definite D call. Germline V gives CDR1 LNHDA, CDR2 SQIVND (reference sequence). Trimming pared 2 bases from V and 1 base from J, leaving 5 bases between. The CDR3 is made up of 13 amino acids. CDR3 protein: CASSISRNTEAFF. The CDR3 DNA sequence: TGTGCCAGTAGTATATCCCGGAACACTGAAGCTTTCTTT. Filled out from reference TRBV19 and TRBJ1-1, the complete variable domain reads DGGITQSPKYLFRKEGQNVTLSCEQNLNHDAMYWYRQDPGQGLRLIYYSQIVNDFQKGDIAEGYSVSREKKESFPLTVTSAQKNPTAFYLCASSISRNTEAFFGQGTRLTVV.